The present entry profiles one T cell receptor beta chain with its context. The sample belongs to a study of technical replicates of blood from a handful of donors. The CDR3 contains 16 residues. The ends lost 1 base at V and 3 bases at J; junction bases unmatched: 6. Germline V lookup: CDR1 SGHTA, CDR2 FQGTGA. The repertoire was sequenced with immunoSEQ multiplex PCR; TCRdb's copy has only in-frame clones and lacks some. The table shows some 91,000 clones, with almost 96% occurring only once. The chain has TRBV7-3 and TRBJ2-1; 7 bases line up with TRBD2. The sequenced material came from T cells isolated from PBMCs. The receptor was isolated from a human donor in good health. In nucleotides, the CDR3 is TGTGCCAGCAGCTTAATCAGCGGGGATTACTACAATGAGCAGTTCTTC. Translation gives CASSLISGDYYNEQFF.